A selection of T cell receptor beta chains follows, all from one sample in a study of T-cell reconstitution after alpha-beta-depleted transplantation in children. A single record per CDR3 protein comes from TCRdb applying MiXCR to the PCR reads. The sample lists roughly 500,000 distinct CDR3 sequences, approximately 29% occurring once. Source: PBMCs from the stem cell graft donor, taken from the stem cell graft. The receptors shown here come from a human donor who donated a stem cell graft to a child with aplastic anemia. Both conserved end residues are part of each CDR3. D genes are given only for firm matches. Expanded clones get a size class; other rows say once, few or many, or leave the size out.

clone_size,d_call,j_call,v_call,cdr3_length,cdr3_aa,cdr3_nt
NA,TRBD1,TRBJ1-6,TRBV2,15,CASRSGTGRGSPLHF,TGTGCCAGCAGGAGCGGGACAGGGCGGGGTTCACCCCTCCACTTT
few,NA,TRBJ1-2,TRBV6-5,13,CASTHDSLAGYTF,TGTGCCAGCACACACGACAGCTTGGCGGGCTACACCTTC
few,TRBD1,TRBJ1-1,TRBV20-1,14,CSAQRQGQYTEAFF,TGCAGTGCTCAAAGACAGGGCCAATACACTGAAGCTTTCTTT
few,TRBD2,TRBJ2-7,TRBV6-5,14,CASSYGGVPYEQYF,TGTGCCAGCAGTTACGGGGGGGTCCCCTACGAGCAGTACTTC
few,NA,TRBJ1-1,TRBV12-3/TRBV12-4,13,CASWWGLSTEAFF,TGTGCCAGCTGGTGGGGATTGAGCACTGAAGCTTTCTTT
NA,NA,TRBJ2-5,TRBV20-1,13,CSATDSPQETQYF,TGCAGTGCTACCGACAGCCCCCAAGAGACCCAGTACTTC
few,NA,TRBJ2-4,TRBV10-3,14,CAISDPGTPNIQYF,TGTGCCATCAGTGACCCCGGGACACCAAACATTCAGTACTTC
NA,TRBD2,TRBJ2-3,TRBV7-2,16,CASSPQTSGMVDTQYF,TGTGCCAGCAGCCCACAGACTAGCGGGATGGTAGATACGCAGTATTTT
few,NA,TRBJ2-7,TRBV29-1,12,CSVVGGYGEQYF,TGCAGCGTTGTCGGGGGATATGGGGAGCAGTACTTC
NA,NA,TRBJ1-1,TRBV7-6,13,CASSLGKRTEAFF,TGTGCCAGCAGCTTAGGTAAGAGAACTGAAGCTTTCTTT
NA,NA,TRBJ1-4,TRBV25-1,15,CASSSSGTGNEKLFF,TGTGCCAGCAGTTCCTCGGGGACGGGTAATGAAAAACTGTTTTTT
few,TRBD1,TRBJ1-6,TRBV7-9,16,CASSLEGADRGSPLHF,TGTGCCAGCAGCTTAGAGGGCGCGGACAGGGGTTCACCCCTCCACTTT
NA,TRBD2,TRBJ2-1,TRBV6-5,15,CASSLSGTDYNEQFF,TGTGCCAGCAGTTTAAGCGGGACGGATTACAATGAGCAGTTCTTC
few,TRBD1,TRBJ1-1,TRBV4-1,16,CASSQEWAGGNTEAFF,TGCGCCAGCAGCCAAGAATGGGCAGGGGGGAACACTGAAGCTTTCTTT
few,NA,TRBJ1-2,TRBV29-1,14,CSVTGTPLNYGYTF,TGCAGCGTCACCGGGACACCGTTAAACTATGGCTACACCTTC
NA,NA,TRBJ1-6,TRBV27,13,CASMLLPGSPLHF,TGTGCCAGCATGCTTCTCCCGGGGTCACCCCTCCACTTT
NA,NA,TRBJ1-1,TRBV27,12,CASSSAGEEAFF,TGTGCCAGCAGTTCGGCAGGGGAAGAAGCTTTCTTT
NA,NA,TRBJ2-1,TRBV12-3/TRBV12-4,16,CASSMRKGLYYNEQFF,TGTGCCAGCAGTATGAGGAAGGGGCTATACTACAATGAGCAGTTCTTC
NA,TRBD2,TRBJ2-7,TRBV13,15,CASSLGLAAPYEQYF,TGTGCCAGCAGCTTAGGGCTAGCGGCCCCCTACGAGCAGTACTTC
few,TRBD1,TRBJ2-1,TRBV20-1,12,CSAPRDSDEQFF,TGCAGTGCTCCACGGGACAGCGATGAGCAGTTCTTC
NA,NA,TRBJ2-7,TRBV5-6,15,CASSLLGDPVSEQYF,TGTGCCAGCAGCTTGTTGGGCGATCCGGTAAGCGAGCAGTACTTC
NA,NA,TRBJ1-1,TRBV15,14,CATSRQLSNTEAFF,TGTGCCACCAGTAGACAGCTAAGCAACACTGAAGCTTTCTTT
NA,NA,TRBJ2-3,TRBV6-5,14,CASSYFSSTDTQYF,TGTGCCAGCAGTTACTTTAGCAGCACAGATACGCAGTATTTT
NA,NA,TRBJ1-4,TRBV12-3/TRBV12-4,16,CASTPEHVATNEKLFF,TGTGCCAGCACCCCGGAGCATGTTGCAACTAATGAAAAACTGTTTTTT
few,NA,TRBJ2-7,TRBV20-1,16,CSARPPGGLGRDEQYF,TGCAGTGCTAGACCCCCCGGGGGTCTCGGTAGAGACGAGCAGTACTTC
few,NA,TRBJ2-6,TRBV6-5,15,CASSNRISGANVLTF,TGTGCCAGCAGTAACCGTATCTCTGGGGCCAACGTCCTGACTTTC
NA,NA,TRBJ1-1,TRBV29-1,14,CSVDPPGPGSEAFF,TGCAGCGTTGACCCCCCAGGGCCGGGGTCTGAAGCTTTCTTT
NA,NA,TRBJ1-1,TRBV12-3/TRBV12-4,14,CASRRDLTTSEAFF,TGTGCCAGCAGGCGGGACCTTACAACGTCTGAAGCTTTCTTT